Shown below are 6 T cell receptor beta chains from a single sample sequenced in a study of CD8 T cells in ankylosing spondylitis. Findings and caveats of the study: Among TCR beta sequences, a motif of under ten highly homologous variants appeared characteristic of ankylosing spondylitis blood.

In TCRdb, the 5' RACE reads were re-called with MiXCR into one record per CDR3 protein. The table has roughly 700,000 distinct CDR3 sequences, roughly 19% seen once; the top ten hold 19%. These receptors lack a known antigen. Input material: blood, either unsorted or a sorted T cell fraction (not recorded which). The receptors here all came from a male donor with ankylosing spondylitis.

The chain joins TRBV12-3 or TRBV12-4 to TRBJ1-3; D is uncertain. This CDR3 comprises 13 residues. V gave up 3 bases and J gave up 0 bases, with 3 bases separating them. In DNA form, the CDR3 reads TGTGCCAGCAGTTTCTACTCTGGAAACACCATATATTTT. This encodes CASSFYSGNTIYF.

The chain couples TRBV29-1 to TRBJ2-1; D remains ambiguous. This CDR3 comprises 12 residues. Trimming removed 0 bases from V and 5 bases from J, with 5 bases in between. CDR1 is SQVTM and CDR2 is ANQGSEA in the germline V gene. CDR3 protein: CSVEEKNNEQFF. The CDR3 nucleotides are TGCAGCGTTGAAGAAAAAAACAATGAGCAGTTCTTC.

In this sample, this clonotype turned up many times. The gene calls are TRBV5-4 and TRBJ2-7; D tentatively fits TRBD1 or TRBD2 (6 bases each). CDR3 size: 14 residues. CDR1 SGHNT and CDR2 YYREEE come from the germline V gene (reference sequence). Trimming stripped 0 bases from V and 3 bases from J, with 10 bases between. The CDR3 region is CASSLGRDNYEQYF. The CDR3 region has the DNA TGTGCCAGCAGCTTGGGGCGGGACAACTACGAGCAGTACTTC. The full variable domain, rest sourced from reference TRBV5-4 and TRBJ2-7, is ETGVTQSPTHLIKTRGQQVTLRCSSQSGHNTVSWYQQALGQGPQFIFQYYREEENGRGNFPPRFSGLQFPNYSSELNVNALELDDSALYLCASSLGRDNYEQYFGPGTRLTVT.

The J gene is TRBJ2-7, the V gene TRBV4-1, with a possible D match to TRBD2 (5 bases). The CDR3 is 16 residues long. Germline V CDR1 and CDR2: MGHRA, YSYEKL. With 0 bases removed from V and 1 base from J, the gap between germline ends came to 13 bases. The CDR3 spells CASSQEASPSSYEQYF. DNA for the CDR3: TGCGCCAGCAGCCAAGAGGCTAGCCCTTCATCCTACGAGCAGTACTTC.

Only a few counts were recorded for this clonotype. The rearrangement links TRBV7-6 to TRBJ1-1; maybe TRBD1 (5 bases). Germline CDR1 is SGHVS and CDR2 is FNYEAQ. Trimming left V 1 base short and J 11 bases short, with 20 bases between. This CDR3 has 15 amino acids. Here the CDR3 DNA reads TGTGCCAGCAGCTTAGAACCCGGGATCGGGGCGGAGGCTTTCTTT. Amino acid sequence: CASSLEPGIGAEAFF.

This rearrangement joins TRBV12-3 or TRBV12-4 to TRBJ2-3; 8 bases are shared with TRBD2. The CDR3 runs 15 residues. The J segment lost 5 bases and the V segment lost 6 bases, leaving 10 bases of the junction unmatched. The CDR3 DNA sequence: TGTGCCAGCAGAGCAGCGGGGGCGTTCGGAGATACGCAGTATTTT. Protein sequence: CASRAAGAFGDTQYF.